Shown below are 18 T cell receptor beta chains from a single sample sequenced in a study of human T cells and chemical hapten exposure. Time point: patch test 1, 2 weeks after DPC sensitization. Treatment here: therapeutic diphenylcyclopropenone sensitization with weekly scalp DPC. It was from unfractionated whole blood that total RNA was extracted. One entry per CDR3 protein, called by TCRdb with MiXCR from the RACE reads. The data hold 39,000 or so distinct CDR3 sequences, with about 4% observed a single time. Here the sequenced sample was whole blood, taken in connection with sensitization to the hapten diphenylcyclopropenone (DPC). The receptors originated from a man in his fifties or sixties with alopecia areata. Some clones in this sample may be carry-over from other donors' samples.

This clonotype was observed at least ten times. The chain uses TRBV29-1 and TRBJ2-7; 7 bases are a match to TRBD2. The V segment lost 4 bases and the J segment 4 bases; nucleotides outside the gene matches: 1. In germline, CDR1 is SQVTM, CDR2 ANQGSEA. The length of the CDR3 is 11 residues. CDR3 amino acids: CSVGGSYEQYF. CDR3 DNA sequence: TGCAGCGTTGGCGGGAGTTACGAGCAGTACTTC.

This clonotype was observed many times. This chain links TRBV4-1 with TRBJ2-7; 9 bases are a match to TRBD1. The germline V gene has CDR1 MGHRA and CDR2 YSYEKL. The ends lost 4 bases at V and 3 bases at J; junction bases unmatched: 10. CDR3 length: 16 amino acids. The CDR3 DNA reads TGCGCCAGCAGCCGAAGTACGACAGGGGGTAGCTACGAGCAGTACTTC. It codes for CASSRSTTGGSYEQYF.

The sample holds many counts of this clonotype. This chain joins TRBV27 and TRBJ2-7, with no clear D. Germline CDR1 and CDR2: MNHEY and SMNVEV (reference sequence). This CDR3 contains 13 residues. The ends were cut back, 2 bases at V and 4 bases at J, with 9 bases in the middle. The CDR3 coding sequence is TGTGCCAGCAGTTTAGGGTTGGGTTACGAGCAGTACTTC. Its translation: CASSLGLGYEQYF.

This clonotype was seen repeatedly, ten times or more. The V call is TRBV7-2, the J call TRBJ1-5, with 8 bases identical to TRBD1. This CDR3 comprises 14 residues. CDR1 and CDR2 from the germline V gene are SGHTA and FQGNSA. The J segment lost 7 bases and the V segment lost 5 bases, leaving 7 bases of the junction unmatched. Here the CDR3 reads CASSETGGGQPQHF. The CDR3, as DNA: TGTGCCAGCAGCGAAACAGGGGGAGGGCAGCCCCAGCATTTT.

This clonotype is labeled as medium-sized. The rearrangement links TRBV6-5 to TRBJ2-1; D unclear. Trimming removed 6 bases at V and 8 bases at J, with 20 bases between. Looked up from germline, CDR1 is MNHEY and CDR2 is SVGAGI. This CDR3 has 15 amino acids. The CDR3 loop reads CASRRYTGPVDEQFF. Written as DNA, the CDR3 is TGTGCCAGCAGACGCTACACCGGTCCAGTCGATGAGCAGTTCTTC.

This clonotype has at least ten counts. V is TRBV7-2 and J is TRBJ2-4, with 7 positions matching TRBD1. Germline V CDR1 and CDR2: SGHTA, FQGNSA. The CDR3 has 17 amino acids. V shed 5 bases, J shed 0 bases, and the junction held 10 bases outside the gene matches. CDR3 sequence reads: CASSTEGAQIAKNIQYF. CDR3 DNA sequence: TGTGCCAGCAGCACCGAGGGGGCCCAAATAGCCAAAAACATTCAGTACTTC.

This rearrangement joins TRBV12-3 or TRBV12-4 to TRBJ2-3; 11 bases line up with TRBD2. V lost 5 bases to trimming and J lost 4 bases; unmatched junction nucleotides: 8. The CDR3 is made up of 16 amino acids. CDR3 in DNA: TGTGCCAGCAGTCTTATAGCGGGAGGGCCGGCAGATACGCAGTATTTT. Translated, it gives CASSLIAGGPADTQYF.

In this sample, this clonotype turned up many times. This CDR3 reads CASTYSGTGNTGELFF. CDR3 nucleotides: TGTGCCAGTACCTATTCCGGGACAGGGAACACCGGGGAGCTGTTTTTT. The chain couples TRBV19 to TRBJ2-2, with TRBD1 matching over 8 bases. With V trimmed by 7 bases and J by 1 base, 8 bases remained unmatched. There are 16 residues in the CDR3. Germline CDR1 is LNHDA and CDR2 is SQIVND (reference sequence).

This clonotype occurred many times. The CDR3 nucleotides read TGTGCCAGCAGTGAACGGGACACCCACTACGAGCAGTACTTC. Protein: CASSERDTHYEQYF. The rearrangement uses TRBV6-2 or TRBV6-3 and TRBJ2-7, with D maybe TRBD1 (6 bases). V lost 5 bases and J lost 3, with 14 bases in between. The CDR3 contains 14 residues. Per germline, CDR1 MNHEY and CDR2 SVGEGT.

Regarding this clonotype: With a much larger clone just one base away, this may be a read error. The CDR3 is CTSSYTGQGTETQYF. Here the CDR3 DNA reads TGTACCAGCAGTTATACGGGACAGGGGACAGAGACCCAGTACTTC. The chain couples TRBV27 to TRBJ2-5, with TRBD1 identical over 10 bases. The CDR3 has 15 amino acids. In germline, CDR1 is MNHEY, CDR2 SMNVEV (reference sequence).

Ten or more counts support this clonotype. The V gene is TRBV28, the J gene TRBJ2-7; 7 bases agree with TRBD1. Germline-derived CDR1 and CDR2 are MDHEN and SYDVKM. Losses at the gene ends were 6 bases for V and 2 bases for J; bases not matched to a gene: 10. The CDR3 consists of 15 residues. The CDR3 coding sequence is TGTGCCAGCAGACCCCCCGACAGGGCCCCCTACGAGCAGTACTTC. Translation: CASRPPDRAPYEQYF.

This clonotype appeared many times. The chain employs TRBV5-1 and TRBJ1-5, with D tentatively TRBD1 (6 bases). Germline V CDR1 and CDR2: SGHRS, YFSETQ. V lost 0 bases to trimming and J lost 0 bases, with 7 bases between them. The CDR3 sequence is 15 residues long. In DNA form, the CDR3 reads TGCGCCAGCAGCTTGGGGACAGTTAGCAATCAGCCCCAGCATTTT. Translated: CASSLGTVSNQPQHF.

This clonotype was recorded many times. The chain recombines TRBV29-1 with TRBJ2-5, with 9 nucleotides matching TRBD1. CDR1 and CDR2 (germline): SQVTM, ANQGSEA. The CDR3 runs to 13 residues. V trimming: 3 bases; J trimming: 5 bases; junction bases outside the gene matches: 4. The CDR3 protein is CSVDPQGAETQYF. The CDR3 nucleotides are TGCAGCGTTGACCCACAGGGGGCGGAGACCCAGTACTTC. Full variable domain (remainder filled in from reference TRBV29-1 and TRBJ2-5): SAVISQKPSRDICQRGTSLTIQCQVDSQVTMMFWYRQQPGQSLTLIATANQGSEATYESGFVIDKFPISRPNLTFSTLTVSNMSPEDSSIYLCSVDPQGAETQYFGPGTRLLVL.

The J gene is TRBJ2-6, the V gene TRBV5-1; 9 positions match TRBD1. The CDR3 loop spans 19 amino acids. Losses at the gene ends were 0 bases for V and 2 bases for J; bases not matched to a gene: 9. Germline assignment: CDR1 SGHRS and CDR2 YFSETQ. The CDR3 here is CASSLAVGQGQAGANVLTF. CDR3 in DNA: TGCGCCAGCAGCTTGGCCGTGGGACAGGGTCAGGCTGGGGCCAACGTCCTGACTTTC.

This clonotype has a handful of counts. The chain recombines TRBV6-5 with TRBJ2-1; D perhaps matches TRBD2 (6 bases). This CDR3 region has 15 residues. Germline V lookup: CDR1 MNHEY, CDR2 SVGAGI. V lost 2 bases to trimming and J lost 4 bases, with 12 bases between them. CDR3 sequence (DNA): TGTGCCAGCAGTTACAGGAGGGCGGGGTACAATGAGCAGTTCTTC. It is translated as CASSYRRAGYNEQFF.

The table lists this clonotype with a few counts. CDR3 coding DNA: TGCAGTGCTAGAGCCGGGACTAGCCCCTACAATGAGCAGTTCTTC. Its translation: CSARAGTSPYNEQFF. This chain joins TRBV20-1 and TRBJ2-1; the match to TRBD2 covers 9 bases. The ends lost 1 base at V and 2 bases at J; junction bases unmatched: 3. Germline V gene data show CDR1 as DFQATT and CDR2 as SNEGSKA (reference sequence). This CDR3 is 15 amino acids long.

This clonotype occurred many times. The V gene is TRBV2, the J gene TRBJ2-7; 8 nucleotides align to TRBD2. Per germline, CDR1 SNHLY and CDR2 FYNNEI. The CDR3 covers 16 residues. The J segment lost 6 bases and the V segment lost 4 bases, leaving 14 bases of the junction unmatched. The CDR3 here is CASSVTVTSVSAEQYF. The CDR3 coding sequence is TGTGCCAGCAGTGTTACCGTGACTAGCGTTTCTGCCGAGCAGTACTTC.

This clonotype occurred many times. The chain recombines TRBV24-1 with TRBJ2-1; no definite D call. The germline V gene has CDR1 KGHDR and CDR2 SFDVKD. V was pared by 3 bases and J by 8 bases, with 10 bases between. This CDR3 comprises 13 residues. This chain's CDR3 is CATSDRGTYEQFF. CDR3 nucleotides: TGTGCCACCAGTGATAGAGGAACGTATGAGCAGTTCTTC.